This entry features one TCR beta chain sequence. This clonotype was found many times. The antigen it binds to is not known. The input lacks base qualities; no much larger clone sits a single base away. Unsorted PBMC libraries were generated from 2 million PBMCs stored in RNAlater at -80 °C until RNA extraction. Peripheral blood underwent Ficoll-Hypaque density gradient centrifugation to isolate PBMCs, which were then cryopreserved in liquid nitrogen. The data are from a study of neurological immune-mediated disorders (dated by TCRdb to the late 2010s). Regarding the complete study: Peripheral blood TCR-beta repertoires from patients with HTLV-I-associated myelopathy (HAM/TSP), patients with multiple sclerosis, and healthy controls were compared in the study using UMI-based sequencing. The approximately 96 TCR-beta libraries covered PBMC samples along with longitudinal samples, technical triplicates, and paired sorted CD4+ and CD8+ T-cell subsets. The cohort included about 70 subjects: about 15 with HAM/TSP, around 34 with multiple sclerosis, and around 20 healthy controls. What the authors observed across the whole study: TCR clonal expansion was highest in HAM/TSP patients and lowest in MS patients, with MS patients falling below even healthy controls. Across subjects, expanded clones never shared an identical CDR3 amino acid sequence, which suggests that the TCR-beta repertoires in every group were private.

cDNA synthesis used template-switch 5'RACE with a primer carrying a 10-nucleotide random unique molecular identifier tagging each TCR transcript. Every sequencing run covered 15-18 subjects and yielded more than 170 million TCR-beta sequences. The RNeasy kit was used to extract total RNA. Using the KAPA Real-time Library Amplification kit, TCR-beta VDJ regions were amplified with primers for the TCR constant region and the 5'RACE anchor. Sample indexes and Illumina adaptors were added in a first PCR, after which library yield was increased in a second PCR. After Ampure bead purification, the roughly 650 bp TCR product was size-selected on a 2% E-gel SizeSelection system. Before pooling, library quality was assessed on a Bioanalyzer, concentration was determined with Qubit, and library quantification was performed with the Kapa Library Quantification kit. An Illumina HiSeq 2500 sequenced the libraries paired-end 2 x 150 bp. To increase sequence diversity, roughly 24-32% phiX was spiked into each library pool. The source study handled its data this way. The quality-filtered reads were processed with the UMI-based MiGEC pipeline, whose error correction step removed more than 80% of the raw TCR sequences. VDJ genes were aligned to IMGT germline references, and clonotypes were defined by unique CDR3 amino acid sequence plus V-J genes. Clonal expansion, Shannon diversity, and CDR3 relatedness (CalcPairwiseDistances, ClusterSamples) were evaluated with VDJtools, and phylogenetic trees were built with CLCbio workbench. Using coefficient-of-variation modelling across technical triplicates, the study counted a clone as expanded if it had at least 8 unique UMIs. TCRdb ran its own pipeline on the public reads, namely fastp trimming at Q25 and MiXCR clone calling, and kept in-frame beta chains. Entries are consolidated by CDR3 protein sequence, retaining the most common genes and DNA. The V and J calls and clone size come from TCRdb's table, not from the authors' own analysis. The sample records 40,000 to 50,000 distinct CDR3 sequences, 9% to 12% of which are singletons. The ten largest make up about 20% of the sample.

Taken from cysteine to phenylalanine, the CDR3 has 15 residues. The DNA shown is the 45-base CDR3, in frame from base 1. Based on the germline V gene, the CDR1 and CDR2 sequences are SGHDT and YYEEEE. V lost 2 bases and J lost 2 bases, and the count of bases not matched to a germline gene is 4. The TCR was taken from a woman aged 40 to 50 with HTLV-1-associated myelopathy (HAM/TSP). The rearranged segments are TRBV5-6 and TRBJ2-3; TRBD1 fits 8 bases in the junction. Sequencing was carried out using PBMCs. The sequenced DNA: TGTGCCAGCAGCTTTGACAGGGGATACACAGATACGCAGTATTTT. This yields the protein CASSFDRGYTDTQYF.